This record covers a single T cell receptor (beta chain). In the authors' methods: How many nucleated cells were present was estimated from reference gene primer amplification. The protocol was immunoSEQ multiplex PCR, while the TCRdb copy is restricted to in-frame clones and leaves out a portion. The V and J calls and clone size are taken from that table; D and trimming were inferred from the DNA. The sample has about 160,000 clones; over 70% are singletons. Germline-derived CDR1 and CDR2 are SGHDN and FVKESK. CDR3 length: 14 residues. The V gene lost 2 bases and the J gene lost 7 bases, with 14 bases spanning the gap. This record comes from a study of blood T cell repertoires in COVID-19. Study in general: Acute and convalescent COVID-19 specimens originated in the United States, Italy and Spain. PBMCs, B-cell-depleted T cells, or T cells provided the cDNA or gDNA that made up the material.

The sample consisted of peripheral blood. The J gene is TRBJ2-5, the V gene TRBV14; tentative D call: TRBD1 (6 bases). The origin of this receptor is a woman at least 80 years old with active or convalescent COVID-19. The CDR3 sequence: CASSQPTGKRTQYF. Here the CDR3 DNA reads TGTGCCAGCAGCCAACCAACAGGGAAAAGGACCCAGTACTTC. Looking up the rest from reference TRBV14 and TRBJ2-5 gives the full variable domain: EAGVTQFPSHSVIEKGQTVTLRCDPISGHDNLYWYRRVMGKEIKFLLHFVKESKQDESGMPNNRFLAERTGGTYSTLKVQPAELEDSGVYFCASSQPTGKRTQYFGPGTRLLVL.